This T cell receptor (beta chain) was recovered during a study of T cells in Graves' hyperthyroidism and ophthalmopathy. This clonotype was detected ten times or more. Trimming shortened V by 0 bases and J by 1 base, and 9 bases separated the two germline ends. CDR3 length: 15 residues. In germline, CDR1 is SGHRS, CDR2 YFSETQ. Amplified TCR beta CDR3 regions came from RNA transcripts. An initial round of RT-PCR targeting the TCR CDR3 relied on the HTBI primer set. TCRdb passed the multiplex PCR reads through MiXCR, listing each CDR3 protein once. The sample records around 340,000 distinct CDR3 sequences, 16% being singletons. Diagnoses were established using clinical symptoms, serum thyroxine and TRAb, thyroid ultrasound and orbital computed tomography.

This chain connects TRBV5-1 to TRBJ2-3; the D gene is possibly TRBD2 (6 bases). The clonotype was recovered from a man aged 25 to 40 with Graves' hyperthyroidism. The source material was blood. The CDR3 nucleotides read TGCGCCAGCAGCTTGGTTGGACTACGCACAGATACGCAGTATTTT. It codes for CASSLVGLRTDTQYF. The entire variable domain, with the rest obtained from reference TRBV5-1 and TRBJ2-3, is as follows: KAGVTQTPRYLIKTRGQQVTLSCSPISGHRSVSWYQQTPGQGLQFLFEYFSETQRNKGNFPGRFSGRQFSNSRSEMNVSTLELGDSALYLCASSLVGLRTDTQYFGPGTRLTVL.